This T cell receptor (beta chain) was identified in a study of molecular identifiers for immune sequencing clone quantification. Bulk TCR library preparation followed previously described methods with listed TCR primers. From the PCR reads, TCRdb called clonotypes with MiXCR, one entry per CDR3 protein. Found here are over 600,000 distinct CDR3 sequences, nearly 20% of them singletons; the top ten hold about 0.9%. Sorting isolated naive CD8 T cells as CD8+CD4-CCR7+CD45RA+ events. V lost 0 bases and J lost 2, with 10 bases in between. Per germline, CDR1 ENHRY and CDR2 SYGVKD. This CDR3 is built from 15 residues.

This chain joins TRBV10-3 and TRBJ1-2; D gene unclear. This sequence originates from a human donor in good health. Some libraries in this study had Jurkat cell RNA spiked in. Sequenced material: naive CD8+ T cells from blood, with Jurkat cell RNA spiked in. Subset in this sample: FACS-sorted CD8+CD4-CCR7+CD45RA+ naive T cells. CDR3 in amino acids: CAISESRVQNYGYTF. In DNA form, the CDR3 reads TGTGCCATCAGTGAGTCGAGGGTTCAGAACTATGGCTACACCTTC.